This TCR beta chain was sequenced during a study of T cell repertoires in cytomegalovirus infection. Via MiXCR, TCRdb re-called the reads, giving one row per CDR3 protein. The table has under 850,000 distinct CDR3 sequences, approximately 33% seen once. CDR3 length: 16 amino acids. V was cut by 3 bases and J by 6 bases, with 18 bases left in between. Germline CDR1 reads LGHNA; CDR2 reads YNFKEQ. This clonotype was observed a handful of times. The antigen remains undetermined. The sequence came from a human donor in good health (CMV status not recorded). Some clones in this sample may be carry-over from other donors' samples. The chain recombines TRBV4-2 with TRBJ1-5; D may be TRBD1 (5 bases). This specimen was cultured PBMCs, taken from culture after CMV antigen stimulation. The CDR3 sequence is CASSQTDRGVSQPQHF. CDR3 coding DNA: TGTGCCAGCAGCCAGACCGACCGAGGGGTCTCTCAGCCCCAGCATTTT.